What follows is one T cell receptor (beta chain) and its context. Its specificity is not known. Germline CDR1 reads SGHRS; CDR2 reads YFSETQ. The CDR3 consists of 13 residues. This record comes from a study of T cells expressing NK-cell markers. In the study overall: There were seven HCMV-seropositive donors and one seronegative donor among the eight sequenced.

General study findings and limits: For a handful of donors, these clonotypes were likewise the leading ones in the CD3+CD56-NKG2C+ fraction.

UMI-tagged 5'RACE template switching yielded the TCR beta cDNA. TCRdb reprocessed the 5' RACE reads and keeps a single row for each CDR3 protein, giving no DNA. Recorded for this sample: hundreds of thousands of distinct CDR3 sequences. This TCR came from a woman between 18 and 75 years old in good health. Sequencing input: blood T cells: a sorted CD56 or NKG2C T cell subset, CD4+ or CD8+ T cells, or bulk PBMC T cells (not recorded which). The V and J genes are TRBV5-1 and TRBJ1-1; TCRdb outputs TRBD1, but without DNA this stays unchecked. Here the CDR3 reads CAKSGGENTEAFF.